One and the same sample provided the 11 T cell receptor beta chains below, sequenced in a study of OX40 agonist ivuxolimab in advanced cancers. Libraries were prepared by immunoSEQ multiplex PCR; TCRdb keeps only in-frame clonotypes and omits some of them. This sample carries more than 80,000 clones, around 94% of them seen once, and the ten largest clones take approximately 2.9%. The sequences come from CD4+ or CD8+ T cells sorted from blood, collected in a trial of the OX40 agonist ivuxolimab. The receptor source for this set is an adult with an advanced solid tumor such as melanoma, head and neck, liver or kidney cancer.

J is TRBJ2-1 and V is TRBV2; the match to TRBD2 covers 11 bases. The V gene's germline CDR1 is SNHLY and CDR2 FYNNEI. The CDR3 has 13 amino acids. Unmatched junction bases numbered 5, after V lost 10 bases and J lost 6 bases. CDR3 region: CATTSGGLNEQFF. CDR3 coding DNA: TGTGCCACCACTAGCGGGGGTCTCAATGAGCAGTTCTTC.

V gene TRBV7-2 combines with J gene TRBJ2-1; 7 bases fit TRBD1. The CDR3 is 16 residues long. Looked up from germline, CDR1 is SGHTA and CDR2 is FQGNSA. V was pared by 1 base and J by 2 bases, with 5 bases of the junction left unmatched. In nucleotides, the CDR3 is TGTGCCAGCAGCTTAGGGGCCCAGGGGGCCTACAATGAGCAGTTCTTC. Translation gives CASSLGAQGAYNEQFF.

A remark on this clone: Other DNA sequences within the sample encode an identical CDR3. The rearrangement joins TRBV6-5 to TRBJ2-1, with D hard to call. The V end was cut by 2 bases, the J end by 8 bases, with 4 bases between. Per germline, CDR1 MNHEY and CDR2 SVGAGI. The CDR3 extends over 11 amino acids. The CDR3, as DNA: TGTGCCAGCAGTTACGGGGATGAGCAGTTCTTC. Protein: CASSYGDEQFF.

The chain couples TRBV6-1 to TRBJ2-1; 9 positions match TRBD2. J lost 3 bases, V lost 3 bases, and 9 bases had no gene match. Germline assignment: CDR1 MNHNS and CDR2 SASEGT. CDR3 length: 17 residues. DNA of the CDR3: TGTGCCAGCAGTGACAGGGTAGCGGGAGCGGTCTACAATGAGCAGTTCTTC. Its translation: CASSDRVAGAVYNEQFF.

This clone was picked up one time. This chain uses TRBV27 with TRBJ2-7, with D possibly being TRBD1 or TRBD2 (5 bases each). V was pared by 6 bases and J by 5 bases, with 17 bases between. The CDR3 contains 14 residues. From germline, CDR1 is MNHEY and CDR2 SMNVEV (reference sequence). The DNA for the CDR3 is TGTGCCAGCAGCCGCTGGCTGGGGGACCACGAGCAGTACTTC. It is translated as CASSRWLGDHEQYF.

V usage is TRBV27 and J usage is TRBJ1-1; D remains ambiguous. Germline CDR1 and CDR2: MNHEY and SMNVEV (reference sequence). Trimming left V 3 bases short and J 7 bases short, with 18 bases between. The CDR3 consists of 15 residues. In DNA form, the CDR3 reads TGTGCCAGCAGTTTTCACCGGACTCGTCTCTTTGAAGCTTTCTTT. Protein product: CASSFHRTRLFEAFF.

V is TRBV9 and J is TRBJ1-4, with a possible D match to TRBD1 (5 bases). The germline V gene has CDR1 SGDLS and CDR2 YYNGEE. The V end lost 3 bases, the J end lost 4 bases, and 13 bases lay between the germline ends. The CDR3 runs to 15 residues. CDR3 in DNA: TGTGCCAGCAGCGCGTTTGGGGCGGGTAATGAAAAACTGTTTTTT. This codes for CASSAFGAGNEKLFF.

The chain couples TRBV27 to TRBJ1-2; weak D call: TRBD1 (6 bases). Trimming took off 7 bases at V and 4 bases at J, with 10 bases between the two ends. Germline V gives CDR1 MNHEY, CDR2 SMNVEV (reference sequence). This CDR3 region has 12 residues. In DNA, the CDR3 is TGTGCCAGCAACAGGGTTGTCTATGGCTACACCTTC. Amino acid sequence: CASNRVVYGYTF.

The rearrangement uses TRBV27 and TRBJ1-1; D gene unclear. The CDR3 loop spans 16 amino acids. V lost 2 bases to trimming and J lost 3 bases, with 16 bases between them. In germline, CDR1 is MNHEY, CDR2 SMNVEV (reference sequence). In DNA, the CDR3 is TGTGCCAGCAGTTTAGTTCGAAACGTGCGGGACACTGAAGCTTTCTTT. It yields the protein CASSLVRNVRDTEAFF.

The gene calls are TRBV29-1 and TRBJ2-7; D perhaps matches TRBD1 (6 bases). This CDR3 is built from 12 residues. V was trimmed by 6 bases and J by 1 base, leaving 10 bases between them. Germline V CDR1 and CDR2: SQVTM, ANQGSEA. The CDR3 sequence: CSVPGASYEQYF. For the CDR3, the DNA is TGCAGCGTGCCAGGGGCTTCCTACGAGCAGTACTTC.

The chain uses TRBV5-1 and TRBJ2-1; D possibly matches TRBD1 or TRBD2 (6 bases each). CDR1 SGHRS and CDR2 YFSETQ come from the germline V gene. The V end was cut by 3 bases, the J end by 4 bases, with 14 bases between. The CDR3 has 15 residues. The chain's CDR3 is CASSSNRGQYNEQFF. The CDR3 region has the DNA TGCGCCAGCAGCTCCAACCGGGGGCAATACAATGAGCAGTTCTTC.